The present T cell receptor (beta chain) was sequenced within a study of blood T cell repertoires in COVID-19. Background on the study: The samples span acute and convalescent COVID-19 from the United States, Italy and Spain. T cells, B-cell-depleted T cells, or PBMCs supplied cDNA or gDNA.

As processed by the authors: It was from reference gene primer amplification that nucleated cell counts were estimated. Here immunoSEQ multiplex PCR was the method, and the copy in TCRdb shows in-frame clones only, minus some. That table is the source of V, J and clone size, and D and trimming were worked out from the DNA. The data contain some 260,000 clones, roughly 85% of them singletons. The germline V gene has CDR1 MDHEN and CDR2 SYDVKM. The length of the CDR3 is 14 residues. Trimming removed 8 bases at V and 6 bases at J, with 16 bases between. This receptor was obtained from a man younger than 35 with active or convalescent COVID-19. Sequences were obtained from peripheral blood. The gene calls are TRBV28 and TRBJ1-4, with D hard to call. CDR3 sequence reads: CASGTRGMYEKLFF. CDR3 bases: TGTGCCAGCGGAACTCGGGGAATGTATGAAAAACTGTTTTTT.